Listed below are T cell receptor beta chains from one sample, sequenced in a study of cytomegalovirus exposure and HLA in healthy donors. Assay: immunoSEQ multiplex PCR; the TCRdb copy retains only in-frame clones and omits some. The table lists about 95,000 clones, roughly 82% of them singletons, with approximately 3.6% in the top ten. Sequencing was carried out using PBMCs. Receptor source: a man aged 30 to 39 in good health and CMV-seropositive. CDR3s include the opening cysteine and the closing phenylalanine or tryptophan. D genes are given only for firm matches. Clone size is not always given. Where it is, it says once, few, many or a class for expanded clones.

>.|TRBV2|.|TRBJ1-5
TGTGCCAGCAGTGTTTTCCTAGGCAATCAGCCCCAGCATTTT
CASSVFLGNQPQHF
>few|TRBV5-8|TRBD2|TRBJ2-1
TGTGCCAGCAGGTCCGGACTAGTCGCAGGAGGTGAGCAGTTCTTC
CASRSGLVAGGEQFF
>.|TRBV30|TRBD1|TRBJ2-5
TGTGCCTGGAGCTCAAAAGGGATACCGGGACAGCTAAACTTTGAGTACTTC
CAWSSKGIPGQLNFEYF
>.|TRBV5-4|TRBD2|TRBJ2-1
TGTGCCAGCAGCCGTATTAGCGGGAGACAGGATGAGCAGTTCTTC
CASSRISGRQDEQFF
>.|TRBV5-1|TRBD1|TRBJ1-6
TGCGCCAGCAGCTTCTCACCCGGGACAGGGCCTAATTCACCCCTCCACTTT
CASSFSPGTGPNSPLHF
>.|TRBV4-1|.|TRBJ1-1
TGCGCCAGCAGCGATGGAGTTACCGAAGCTTTCTTT
CASSDGVTEAFF
>.|TRBV28|.|TRBJ1-3
TGTGCCAGCCTTTGGGGGCCGGGGCACACCATATATTTT
CASLWGPGHTIYF
>.|TRBV6-1|TRBD2|TRBJ2-1
TGTGCCAGCAGTGAAGCGCTTGAGGTACTAGCGGGACAGTACAATGAGCAGTTCTTC
CASSEALEVLAGQYNEQFF
>.|TRBV6-5|.|TRBJ2-7
TGTGCCAGCGGTGCGGGACGTTCCTACGAGCAGTACTTC
CASGAGRSYEQYF
>.|TRBV10-1|TRBD1|TRBJ2-1
TGCGCCAGCAGTAACCGGGACAGGGCCAATGAGCAGTTCTTC
CASSNRDRANEQFF
>.|TRBV4-1|.|TRBJ2-7
TGCGCCAGCTCTCAAGCGGTCCCCTACGAGCAGTACTTC
CASSQAVPYEQYF
>.|TRBV5-1|TRBD2|TRBJ2-5
TGCGCCAGCAGTCCTACTAGCGGTGAAGAGACCCAGTACTTC
CASSPTSGEETQYF